This T cell receptor (beta chain) was captured in a study of response to subunit inactivated influenza vaccine. This clonotype was seen ten or more times. As yet, its antigen is unknown. CDR1 is SGDLS, CDR2 YYNGEE, per germline. Trimming took 2 bases from V and 2 from J; bases not matched to a gene: 2. This CDR3 has 16 residues. Findings and caveats of the study: There was a suggestion from the authors that each seasonal influenza vaccination recruits few new T cells.

TCRdb fed the RT-PCR reads into MiXCR, producing one record per CDR3 protein. The table lists around 790,000 distinct CDR3 sequences, 21% of them singletons, with roughly a tenth in the top ten. This TCR came from a man in his fifties or sixties who received an inactivated influenza vaccine. J is TRBJ2-3 and V is TRBV9; 13 bases align to TRBD2. The sample consisted of PBMCs from blood, taken about 5 days after vaccination. This CDR3 is CASSVGTSGNTDTQYF. The DNA of the CDR3 is TGTGCCAGCAGCGTTGGGACTAGCGGGAACACAGATACGCAGTATTTT.